The sequence of this T cell receptor beta chain was determined in a study of vaccination and CD4 T cells after COVID-19. CDR3 length: 13 amino acids. Germline V gene lookup returns CDR1 DFQATT and CDR2 SNEGSKA (reference sequence). Between the trimmed V and J ends, which lost 4 bases and 3 bases, there was a span of 11 bases. TCRdb re-derived calls from the PCR reads in MiXCR, one entry per CDR3 protein. The top ten hold approximately 1.1% of the sample, which has about 24,000 distinct CDR3 sequences, under 60% seen once. This clonotype turned up a few times. The TCR was taken from a human donor who had recovered from COVID-19. The rearrangement links TRBV20-1 to TRBJ2-3; no firm D call. This specimen was CD4+ T cells from blood, taken before SARS-CoV-2 vaccination. CDR3 bases: TGCAGTGCTATTTGGGTAGGAACAGATACGCAGTATTTT. It yields the protein CSAIWVGTDTQYF.